The 23 T cell receptor beta chains listed next were all sequenced from one sample in a study of blood T cell repertoires in COVID-19. Produced via immunoSEQ multiplex PCR; TCRdb's table is partial and in-frame only. Of approximately 160,000 clones in the sample, 80% to 85% are singletons; the top ten hold approximately 2.9%. Sequenced material: peripheral blood. The source is a woman between 55 and 75 years old with acute or convalescent COVID-19.

The V call is TRBV28, the J call TRBJ1-1; 8 bases are a match to TRBD1. Germline V gene data show CDR1 as MDHEN and CDR2 as SYDVKM. V lost 5 bases to trimming and J lost 0 bases; unmatched junction nucleotides: 8. This CDR3 contains 16 residues. CDR3 loop: CASSRRRTGLNTEAFF. The CDR3 bases are TGTGCCAGCAGTCGACGACGGACAGGGTTGAACACTGAAGCTTTCTTT.

This chain links TRBV28 with TRBJ2-7; D perhaps matches TRBD2 (7 bases). V shed 3 bases and J shed 5 bases, with 20 bases lying between them. CDR1 MDHEN and CDR2 SYDVKM come from the germline V gene. The CDR3 contains 16 residues. CDR3 sequence (DNA): TGTGCCAGCAGTTTCCCTCCCCGGGGGGCTCGTGACGAGCAGTACTTC. This translates into CASSFPPRGARDEQYF.

The chain combines TRBV14 with TRBJ2-1, with D unclear. Trimming removed 4 bases at V and 6 bases at J, with 10 bases between. This CDR3 is built from 13 residues. The germline V gene has CDR1 SGHDN and CDR2 FVKESK. The CDR3 is CASSRGLRNEQFF. The CDR3 nucleotides read TGTGCCAGCAGCCGCGGTCTCCGCAATGAGCAGTTCTTC.

This rearrangement joins TRBV5-1 to TRBJ1-3, with TRBD1 as a possible D gene (6 bases). There are 14 residues in the CDR3. Germline V gene sequence: CDR1 SGHRS, CDR2 YFSETQ. Deletions cut 4 bases from V and 3 bases from J, with 11 bases between. The CDR3 DNA is TGCGCCAGCAGCGGAACAGGGAATGGAAACACCATATATTTT. It yields the protein CASSGTGNGNTIYF.

The chain links TRBV7-2 to TRBJ2-5, with 8 bases that match TRBD2. CDR1 is SGHTA and CDR2 is FQGNSA in the germline V gene. V shed 3 bases and J 5 bases; nucleotides not matched to a gene: 8. CDR3 size: 15 residues. CDR3 bases: TGTGCCAGCAGCTTCGGCGGGGGGCCGACGGAGACCCAGTACTTC. Translation gives CASSFGGGPTETQYF.

V is TRBV4-3 and J is TRBJ2-7; the D gene is possibly TRBD2 (6 bases). The CDR3 runs to 14 residues. Germline values: CDR1 LGHNA, CDR2 YSLEER. Trimming left V 0 bases short and J 4 bases short, with 10 bases between. The CDR3: CASSQDARGYEQYF. DNA for the CDR3: TGCGCCAGCAGCCAAGATGCCCGGGGGTACGAGCAGTACTTC.

The chain is built from TRBV28 and TRBJ2-1, with D maybe TRBD1 (6 bases). Germline V gives CDR1 MDHEN, CDR2 SYDVKM. V lost 3 bases, J lost 12 bases, and 15 bases lay in between. The CDR3 consists of 13 residues. DNA of the CDR3: TGTGCCAGCAGTTTTAGACAGGCCCTCCGGCAGTTCTTC. Translation gives CASSFRQALRQFF.

In this sample, this clone turned up once. The rearrangement links TRBV6-5 to TRBJ2-6, with D unclear. Looked up from germline, CDR1 is MNHEY and CDR2 is SVGAGI. CDR3 size: 16 residues. V lost 0 bases and J lost 4, with 10 bases in between. CDR3 amino acids: CASSYSESAGANVLTF. The CDR3 DNA reads as TGTGCCAGCAGTTACTCGGAGTCCGCCGGGGCCAACGTCCTGACTTTC.

This clone was counted between two and nine times. This rearrangement joins TRBV21-1 to TRBJ1-2; the tabulated D call, TRBD1, remains unverified against the DNA. TRBV21-1 corresponds to a pseudogene. The CDR3 consists of 13 residues. CDR3 sequence (DNA): TGTGCCAGCAGCAAAGGCGGGACAGATTACTACACCTTC. Translated: CASSKGGTDYYTF.

V is TRBV12-5 and J is TRBJ1-1; 8 bases line up with TRBD1. Germline CDR1 and CDR2: LGHNT and FRNRAP. The CDR3 totals 17 residues. The trim removed 0 bases at V and 1 base at J, leaving 7 bases unmatched. CDR3 in amino acids: CASGLVGRTGRNTEAFF. The CDR3 DNA reads as TGTGCTAGTGGTTTGGTAGGGAGGACAGGGAGGAACACTGAAGCTTTCTTT.

In this sample, this clone turned up a few times. At the DNA level, this CDR3 is encoded by other sequences in the same sample as well. The chain links TRBV4-3 to TRBJ1-5; 8 bases line up with TRBD1. This CDR3 has 13 amino acids. From germline, CDR1 is LGHNA and CDR2 YSLEER. J lost 5 bases, V lost 3 bases, and 0 bases had no gene match. CDR3 region: CASSQDRDQPQHF. For the CDR3, the DNA is TGCGCCAGCAGCCAGGACAGGGATCAGCCCCAGCATTTT.

The rearrangement uses TRBV3-1 (or the pseudogene TRBV3-2) and TRBJ1-2; TRBD1 agrees at 10 bases. The CDR3 is made up of 15 amino acids. With 0 bases clipped from V and 8 bases from J, the junction kept 6 bases outside the gene matches. Germline CDR1 is LGHDT and CDR2 is YNNKEL (reference sequence). The CDR3 region is CASSQETGGVGGYTF. The DNA of the CDR3 is TGTGCCAGCAGCCAAGAGACAGGGGGCGTGGGCGGCTACACCTTC.

V and J are TRBV4-2 and TRBJ2-3; 14 nucleotides match TRBD2. The CDR3 is 16 residues long. V shed 3 bases and J 5 bases; nucleotides not matched to a gene: 4. Germline CDR1 reads LGHNA; CDR2 reads YNFKEQ. CDR3 DNA sequence: TGTGCCAGCAGCCACGGACTAGCGGGGGGTAAAGATACGCAGTATTTT. Protein: CASSHGLAGGKDTQYF.

The V and J genes are TRBV19 and TRBJ1-2; a weak D match, TRBD1 (6 bases). CDR3 length: 13 residues. V was trimmed by 5 bases and J by 2 bases, leaving 9 bases between them. Germline V gene data show CDR1 as LNHDA and CDR2 as SQIVND (reference sequence). The DNA for the CDR3 is TGTGCCAGTAGTCTGCAGGGGAACTATGGCTACACCTTC. Translating gives CASSLQGNYGYTF.

This chain uses TRBV7-2 with TRBJ1-1; 7 bases align to TRBD1. The CDR3 totals 16 residues. Germline CDR1 SGHTA, CDR2 FQGNSA. V shed 5 bases, J shed 1 base, and the junction held 10 bases outside the gene matches. CDR3 DNA sequence: TGTGCCAGCAGCCGTTACAGGGGCGCTAGGAACACTGAAGCTTTCTTT. Translating gives CASSRYRGARNTEAFF.

This chain uses TRBV11-3 with TRBJ2-7; tentative D call: TRBD1 (6 bases). Germline CDR1 is SGHNT and CDR2 is YENEEA. This CDR3 spans 12 amino acids. V shed 5 bases and J shed 4 bases, with 9 bases lying between them. CDR3 coding DNA: TGTGCCAGCAGCAGAACAGGGTACGAGCAGTACTTC. Residues: CASSRTGYEQYF.

This clone was counted once. This sequence joins TRBV4-2 and TRBJ1-5, with TRBD1 matching 10 bases. The V segment lost 1 base and the J segment 4 bases; nucleotides outside the gene matches: 7. Germline loops: CDR1 LGHNA, CDR2 YNFKEQ. The CDR3 has 17 amino acids. The CDR3 loop reads CASSQASGQGGNQPQHF. The CDR3 nucleotides read TGTGCCAGCAGCCAAGCCAGTGGACAGGGGGGGAATCAGCCCCAGCATTTT.

The rearrangement uses TRBV2 and TRBJ2-1, with TRBD2 matching 10 bases. V shed 7 bases and J 0 bases; nucleotides not matched to a gene: 21. The CDR3 has 21 amino acids. Germline V gene sequence: CDR1 SNHLY, CDR2 FYNNEI. CDR3 amino acids: CASNHVWGSGGPSSSYNEQFF. Written as DNA, the CDR3 is TGTGCCAGCAACCATGTCTGGGGTAGCGGGGGGCCTTCGAGCTCCTACAATGAGCAGTTCTTC.

This chain links TRBV2 with TRBJ1-4; TRBD1 matches 9 bases. The germline CDR1 and CDR2 sequences are SNHLY and FYNNEI. The CDR3 is 13 amino acids. After removal of 6 bases from V and 7 bases from J, the junction contained 3 bases not matched to a gene. The CDR3 protein is CASRGTGSEKLFF. The CDR3, as DNA: TGTGCCAGCAGGGGGACAGGGAGTGAAAAACTGTTTTTT. Drawing the rest from reference TRBV2 and TRBJ1-4, the complete variable domain is EPEVTQTPSHQVTQMGQEVILRCVPISNHLYFYWYRQILGQKVEFLVSFYNNEISEKSEIFDDQFSVERPDGSNFTLKIRSTKLEDSAMYFCASRGTGSEKLFFGSGTQLSVL.

The table lists this clone with a few counts. The CDR3 spells CASSLGGTASPRNYGYTF. CDR3 DNA: TGTGCCAGCAGCTTAGGTGGGACAGCCTCACCCCGCAACTATGGCTACACCTTC. The gene calls are TRBV7-9 and TRBJ1-2; 7 bases align to TRBD1. V lost 1 base, J lost 2 bases, and 13 bases stayed unmatched. The CDR3 length is 18 residues. The germline CDR1 and CDR2 sequences are SEHNR and FQNEAQ (reference sequence).

The CDR3 loop is CASSPDRGGNGYTF. CDR3 DNA: TGTGCCAGCAGTCCCGACAGGGGGGGGAATGGCTACACCTTC. This chain uses TRBV2 with TRBJ1-2; 9 nucleotides align to TRBD1. The CDR3 covers 14 residues. With V trimmed by 5 bases and J by 6 bases, 7 bases remained unmatched. CDR1 and CDR2 (germline): SNHLY, FYNNEI. The full variable domain, completed using reference TRBV2 and TRBJ1-2, is EPEVTQTPSHQVTQMGQEVILRCVPISNHLYFYWYRQILGQKVEFLVSFYNNEISEKSEIFDDQFSVERPDGSNFTLKIRSTKLEDSAMYFCASSPDRGGNGYTFGSGTRLTVV.

This clone was seen once. The chain links TRBV5-1 to TRBJ2-3; TRBD2 agrees at 16 bases. Germline assignment: CDR1 SGHRS and CDR2 YFSETQ. This CDR3 has 17 amino acids. V trimming: 4 bases; J trimming: 3 bases; junction bases outside the gene matches: 5. CDR3 in amino acids: CASSTGTSGGATDTQYF. The DNA of the CDR3 is TGCGCCAGCAGCACCGGGACTAGCGGGGGGGCGACAGATACGCAGTATTTT.

The chain employs TRBV3-1 (or the pseudogene TRBV3-2) and TRBJ1-3, with D maybe TRBD1 (5 bases). This CDR3 contains 16 residues. Germline values: CDR1 LGHDT, CDR2 YNNKEL (reference sequence). Trimming took off 1 base at V and 3 bases at J, with 13 bases between the two ends. CDR3 in amino acids: CASSQGPLRVGNTIYF. CDR3 coding DNA: TGTGCCAGCAGCCAAGGTCCTCTCAGGGTTGGAAACACCATATATTTT.